The entry below gives a single T cell receptor (beta chain) sequence along with its context. The target antigen is unknown. The data stem from a study of persistence of HIV-infected CD4 T cells. For the study at large: Donors were ART-treated; their CMV- and Gag-responding CD4+ T cells were isolated. Donors had been on suppressive ART for a median of 8 years.

Overall study results and limits: Compared with CD3/CD28-stimulated cells, CMV- and Gag-responding cells showed lower TCRbeta richness.

Sequencing used immunoSEQ version 4 in survey mode. Measured with immunoSEQ multiplex PCR; TCRdb has only the in-frame clones, and not every one. The sample has tens of thousands of clones, approximately 80% seen once. An overlapping HIV-1 Gag peptide pool stimulated these cells at about 0.9 ug/peptide/mL. CD40L/CD69 double-negative CD45RO-high memory CD4+ T cells were collected. The CDR3 is 14 residues long. Trimming left V 5 bases short and J 2 bases short, with 13 bases between. Germline assignment: CDR1 SGHTA and CDR2 FQGNSA. The chain combines TRBV7-2 with TRBJ2-7; D is possibly TRBD1 or TRBD2 (5 bases each). The specimen comprised CD4+ T cells sorted from PBMCs after approximately 20-hour stimulation, sampled from a patient who received antiretroviral therapy. This receptor was taken from an adult man with HIV who was CMV-seropositive. As DNA, the CDR3 is TGTGCCAGCAGCCCAGACGGGGCGGCCTACGAGCAGTACTTC. Translated: CASSPDGAAYEQYF.